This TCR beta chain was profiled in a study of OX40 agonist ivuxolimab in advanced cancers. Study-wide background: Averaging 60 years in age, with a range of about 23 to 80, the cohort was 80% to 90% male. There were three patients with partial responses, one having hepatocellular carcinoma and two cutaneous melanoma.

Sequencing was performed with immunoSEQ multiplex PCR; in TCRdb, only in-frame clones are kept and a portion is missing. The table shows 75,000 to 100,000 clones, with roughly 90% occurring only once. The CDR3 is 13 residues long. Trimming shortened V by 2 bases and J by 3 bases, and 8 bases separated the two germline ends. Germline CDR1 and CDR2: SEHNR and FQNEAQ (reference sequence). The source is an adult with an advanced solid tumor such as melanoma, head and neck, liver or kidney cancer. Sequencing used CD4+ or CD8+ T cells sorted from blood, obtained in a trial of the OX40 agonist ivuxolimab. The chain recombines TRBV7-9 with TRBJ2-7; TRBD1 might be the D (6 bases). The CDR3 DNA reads TGTGCCAGCAGCTTACAGGGGATCTACGAGCAGTACTTC. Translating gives CASSLQGIYEQYF.